Below are 27 T cell receptor beta chains sequenced from a single sample in a study of cytomegalovirus exposure and HLA in healthy donors. Primers for the PCR totalled 60 Vbeta and 13 Jbeta. Clones were sequenced by immunoSEQ multiplex PCR, and TCRdb holds only the in-frame ones, with some missing. The sample lists about 130,000 clones, approximately 83% occurring once. Sequencing was done on a sample of PBMCs. The receptors shown here come from a girl aged 2 to 9 in good health and CMV-seronegative.

This clone was seen only once. The junction and the germline gene differ at one end; a read error may be behind it. The chain employs TRBV7-9 and TRBJ1-5; 9 bases are a match to TRBD1. The CDR3 has 12 amino acids. Germline-derived CDR1 and CDR2 are SEHNR and FQNEAQ (reference sequence). The CDR3, as DNA: TGTTCCAGCAGCTCGGGACAGGGAGCCCAGCATTTT. Translated: CSSSSGQGAQHF.

As for this clone: Its ends do not fully match the called genes, so a read error is possible. This chain uses TRBV19 with TRBJ1-5; D gene uncertain. Germline-derived CDR1 and CDR2 are LNHDA and SQIVND (reference sequence). CDR3 length: 12 residues. CDR3 sequence: CARSSQNQPQHF. The CDR3, as DNA: TGTGCCCGTAGTTCCCAGAATCAGCCCCAGCATTTT.

The J gene is TRBJ2-1, the V gene TRBV6-1, with 15 bases aligning to TRBD2. The V gene's germline CDR1 is MNHNS and CDR2 SASEGT. This CDR3 contains 19 residues. Germline trimming cut 0 bases from V and 9 bases from J; bases unmatched to any gene: 12. CDR3 sequence reads: CASSEAWPGGLAGGSEQFF. Written as DNA, the CDR3 is TGTGCCAGCAGTGAAGCATGGCCGGGGGGACTAGCGGGAGGCAGTGAGCAGTTCTTC.

The chain is built from TRBV4-2 and TRBJ2-2, with 8 bases matching TRBD1. V shed 3 bases, J shed 10 bases, and the junction held 10 bases outside the gene matches. The CDR3 runs to 15 residues. CDR1 and CDR2 from the germline V gene are LGHNA and YNFKEQ. CDR3 loop: CASSQEGQEKEELFF. The CDR3 DNA follows: TGTGCCAGCAGCCAGGAGGGACAGGAGAAAGAGGAGCTGTTTTTT.

The chain has TRBV4-2 and TRBJ2-1; 9 bases fit TRBD2. With 3 bases clipped from V and 9 bases from J, the junction kept 12 bases outside the gene matches. The CDR3 loop spans 16 amino acids. Germline lookup yields CDR1 LGHNA and CDR2 YNFKEQ. In DNA form, the CDR3 reads TGTGCCAGCAGCCAGTCCGTCGGTAGCGGGGGTGGTGAGCAGTTCTTC. Residues: CASSQSVGSGGGEQFF.

The chain is built from TRBV28 and TRBJ2-7; 7 bases agree with TRBD1. V shed 9 bases, J shed 9 bases, and the junction held 11 bases outside the gene matches. The CDR3 length is 12 residues. CDR1 and CDR2 (germline): MDHEN, SYDVKM. CDR3 nucleotide sequence: TGTGCCAGTAGGACAGGACCGGGCGTGCAGTACTTC. Translating gives CASRTGPGVQYF. Complete variable domain (other parts from reference TRBV28 and TRBJ2-7): DVKVTQSSRYLVKRTGEKVFLECVQDMDHENMFWYRQDPGLGLRLIYFSYDVKMKEKGDIPEGYSVSREKKERFSLILESASTNQTSMYLCASRTGPGVQYFGPGTRLTVT.

The V gene is TRBV7-9, the J gene TRBJ2-5, with 9 bases identical to TRBD1. TRBJ2-7 explains the end of the DNA better; the J call may be wrong. Looked up from germline, CDR1 is SEHNR and CDR2 is FQNEAQ (reference sequence). The CDR3 contains 15 residues. The CDR3 DNA sequence: TGTGCCAGCAGCCCCAGCACAGGGGGCTTCCACGAGCAGTACTTC. Translated, it gives CASSPSTGGFHEQYF.

J is TRBJ2-3 and V is TRBV7-9, with 9 bases aligning to TRBD2. The CDR3 runs to 18 residues. With V trimmed by 0 bases and J by 1 base, 8 bases remained unmatched. Looked up from germline, CDR1 is SEHNR and CDR2 is FQNEAQ (reference sequence). CDR3 nucleotide sequence: TGTGCCAGCAGCTTAGCTGCGGGGGGGCTCGGTGGCACAGATACGCAGTATTTT. Translation: CASSLAAGGLGGTDTQYF.

This clone was seen only once. The gene calls are TRBV30 and TRBJ2-1; the match to TRBD2 covers 9 bases. There are 14 residues in the CDR3. Per the germline V gene, CDR1 is GTSNPN and CDR2 is SVGIG (reference sequence). V shed 0 bases and J 4 bases; nucleotides not matched to a gene: 1. The CDR3 sequence is CAWSVAGGYNEQFF. Written as DNA, the CDR3 is TGTGCCTGGAGTGTTGCGGGGGGGTACAATGAGCAGTTCTTC. Based on the CDR3 plus reference TRBV30 and TRBJ2-1, the full variable domain is SQTIHQWPATLVQPVGSPLSLECTVEGTSNPNLYWYRQAAGRGLQLLFYSVGIGQISSEVPQNLSASRPQDRQFILSSKKLLLSDSGFYLCAWSVAGGYNEQFFGPGTRLTVL.

This chain uses TRBV19 with TRBJ1-1, with 9 positions matching TRBD1. Germline CDR1 reads LNHDA; CDR2 reads SQIVND (reference sequence). This CDR3 is 11 amino acids long. Germline trimming cut 8 bases from V and 5 bases from J; bases unmatched to any gene: 0. The CDR3 spells CASDRGTEAFF. Written as DNA, the CDR3 is TGTGCCAGTGACAGGGGGACTGAAGCTTTCTTT.

This clone was seen a single time. The chain has TRBV4-3 and TRBJ2-3, with 7 bases matching TRBD2. The CDR3 spans 17 residues. CDR1 LGHNA and CDR2 YSLEER come from the germline V gene. Trimming at V came to 0 bases and at J to 7 bases, leaving 13 bases not matched to a gene. The CDR3 protein is CASSQDRLATGGHTQYF. The DNA for the CDR3 is TGCGCCAGCAGCCAAGATCGATTGGCTACGGGGGGACATACGCAGTATTTT.

This clone occurred once. This chain uses TRBV23-1 with TRBJ2-3; 9 bases agree with TRBD2. TRBV23-1 is annotated as an ORF whose role is uncertain. The CDR3 runs to 16 residues. V trimming: 0 bases; J trimming: 5 bases; junction bases outside the gene matches: 6. CDR3 region: CASSQSRRGGRDTQYF. In DNA form, the CDR3 reads TGCGCCAGCAGTCAATCACGGCGGGGGGGCCGAGATACGCAGTATTTT.

The V call is TRBV4-2, the J call TRBJ1-2, with 10 bases identical to TRBD1. Per the germline V gene, CDR1 is LGHNA and CDR2 is YNFKEQ. J lost 8 bases, V lost 4 bases, and 19 bases had no gene match. This CDR3 is 18 amino acids long. The CDR3 nucleotides read TGTGCCAGCAGCCCGTTGGATGCGGGACAGGGGCCCTTGGGGGGCTACACCTTC. Amino acids: CASSPLDAGQGPLGGYTF.

The J gene is TRBJ1-5, the V gene TRBV19; 7 bases map to TRBD1. Germline values: CDR1 LNHDA, CDR2 SQIVND (reference sequence). The V and J ends lost 6 bases and 4 bases, in that order; junction bases with no gene match: 9. This CDR3 contains 15 residues. The chain's CDR3 is CASRSDRVGNQPQHF. DNA of the CDR3: TGTGCCAGTAGAAGCGACAGGGTCGGGAATCAGCCCCAGCATTTT.

This clone showed up just once. V and J are TRBV5-4 and TRBJ1-6, with 9 bases matching TRBD1. This CDR3 comprises 14 residues. Germline loops: CDR1 SGHNT, CDR2 YYREEE (reference sequence). With V trimmed by 7 bases and J by 5 bases, 4 bases remained unmatched. CDR3 DNA: TGTGCCAGCGGTAGGGACAGGGATAATTCACCCCTCCACTTT. Amino acids: CASGRDRDNSPLHF.

The sample holds one count of this clone. The chain carries TRBV15 and TRBJ2-1, with 9 bases fitting TRBD2. This CDR3 has 16 amino acids. Germline trimming cut 3 bases from V and 3 bases from J; bases unmatched to any gene: 6. Looked up from germline, CDR1 is LNHNV and CDR2 is YYDKDF (reference sequence). The CDR3 DNA sequence: TGTGCCACCAGCAGTCATTTGCGGGAGGGCTACAATGAGCAGTTCTTC. This codes for CATSSHLREGYNEQFF.

J is TRBJ1-2 and V is TRBV10-3, with 12 bases that match TRBD1. The germline V gene has CDR1 ENHRY and CDR2 SYGVKD. Trimming at V came to 3 bases and at J to 8 bases, leaving 4 bases not matched to a gene. This CDR3 has 14 residues. CDR3 DNA: TGTGCCATCAGTGAAGGGACAGGGGGCGAAGGCTACACCTTC. Encoded protein: CAISEGTGGEGYTF.

V and J are TRBV11-2 and TRBJ1-3; D is unclear. The CDR3 has 14 amino acids. The germline V gene has CDR1 SGHAT and CDR2 FQNNGV. Deletions cut 0 bases from V and 3 bases from J, with 6 bases between. The CDR3 bases are TGTGCCAGCAGCTTAGACAGATTTGGAAACACCATATATTTT. Protein: CASSLDRFGNTIYF. The full variable domain, its missing parts supplied by reference TRBV11-2 and TRBJ1-3, is EAGVAQSPRYKIIEKRQSVAFWCNPISGHATLYWYQQILGQGPKLLIQFQNNGVVDDSQLPKDRFSAERLKGVDSTLKIQPAKLEDSAVYLCASSLDRFGNTIYFGEGSWLTVV.

Only a few counts were recorded for this clone. The chain carries TRBV27 and TRBJ1-1; D not certain. Germline CDR1 MNHEY, CDR2 SMNVEV (reference sequence). The CDR3 covers 13 residues. Trimming left V 4 bases short and J 4 bases short, with 10 bases between. CDR3 in DNA: TGTGCCAGCAGTTCCCGCCCGAGCACTGAAGCTTTCTTT. It is translated as CASSSRPSTEAFF.

The J gene is TRBJ1-1, the V gene TRBV12-5, with a weak D call TRBD1 (6 bases). Looked up from germline, CDR1 is LGHNT and CDR2 is FRNRAP. V was clipped by 4 bases and J by 4 bases, with 10 bases between them. The CDR3 covers 13 residues. CDR3 DNA: TGTGCTAGTGGTTCACAGGGTCGCACTGAAGCTTTCTTT. Its translation is CASGSQGRTEAFF.

The CDR3 is CASSPEALRTEAFF. The CDR3 bases are TGCGCCAGCAGCCCAGAGGCATTACGAACTGAAGCTTTCTTT. The J gene is TRBJ1-1, the V gene TRBV4-1; D is unresolved. The V end was cut by 4 bases, the J end by 5 bases, with 14 bases between. The CDR3 runs to 14 residues. In germline, CDR1 is MGHRA, CDR2 YSYEKL.

The gene calls are TRBV7-3 and TRBJ2-5; 9 positions agree with TRBD2. The V and J ends lost 3 bases and 0 bases, in that order; junction bases with no gene match: 2. The CDR3 extends over 15 amino acids. Germline CDR1 SGHTA, CDR2 FQGTGA. The CDR3 DNA is TGTGCCAGCAGCTTCGGACTAGCGAACCAAGAGACCCAGTACTTC. It codes for CASSFGLANQETQYF.

This chain links TRBV18 with TRBJ1-2; a possible D gene is TRBD1 (5 bases). This CDR3 region has 14 residues. CDR1 is KGHSH, CDR2 LQKENI, per germline. Deletions cut 2 bases from V and 2 bases from J, with 9 bases between. The CDR3 spells CASSPAGENYGYTF. Written as DNA, the CDR3 is TGTGCCAGCTCACCAGCGGGGGAAAACTATGGCTACACCTTC. Full variable domain (remainder filled in from reference TRBV18 and TRBJ1-2): NAGVMQNPRHLVRRRGQEARLRCSPMKGHSHVYWYRQLPEEGLKFMVYLQKENIIDESGMPKERFSAEFPKEGPSILRIQQVVRGDSAAYFCASSPAGENYGYTFGSGTRLTVV.

The chain has TRBV19 and TRBJ1-1; 8 bases match TRBD1. The ends lost 5 bases at V and 4 bases at J; junction bases unmatched: 6. The CDR3 sequence is 14 residues long. Germline V lookup: CDR1 LNHDA, CDR2 SQIVND (reference sequence). CDR3 DNA sequence: TGTGCCAGTAGTCTGGACAGGGCCAGCACTGAAGCTTTCTTT. The encoded protein is CASSLDRASTEAFF.

This chain joins TRBV6-5 and TRBJ2-1; D not resolved. The germline V gene encodes CDR1 MNHEY and CDR2 SVGAGI. The CDR3 runs to 16 residues. V was cut by 4 bases and J by 2 bases, with 15 bases left in between. The CDR3 coding sequence is TGTGCCAGCAGTTCGTCCAGTTACATGACCTACAATGAGCAGTTCTTC. This gives the protein CASSSSSYMTYNEQFF.

The genes are TRBV5-4 and TRBJ2-7; TRBD2 matches 7 bases. The CDR3 contains 14 residues. Germline CDR1 SGHNT, CDR2 YYREEE (reference sequence). V was clipped by 3 bases and J by 1 base; unmatched bases: 4. The chain's CDR3 is CASSYGGTSYEQYF. DNA for the CDR3: TGTGCCAGCAGCTACGGGGGGACTTCCTACGAGCAGTACTTC.

The chain joins TRBV18 to TRBJ1-1, with D perhaps TRBD1 (5 bases). V dropped 3 bases and J dropped 3 bases, with 11 bases sitting between them. The V gene's germline CDR1 is KGHSH and CDR2 LQKENI. The CDR3 is 14 residues long. The CDR3 coding sequence is TGTGCCAGCTCACCCCCGGGGGAGTACACTGAAGCTTTCTTT. This sequence encodes CASSPPGEYTEAFF.